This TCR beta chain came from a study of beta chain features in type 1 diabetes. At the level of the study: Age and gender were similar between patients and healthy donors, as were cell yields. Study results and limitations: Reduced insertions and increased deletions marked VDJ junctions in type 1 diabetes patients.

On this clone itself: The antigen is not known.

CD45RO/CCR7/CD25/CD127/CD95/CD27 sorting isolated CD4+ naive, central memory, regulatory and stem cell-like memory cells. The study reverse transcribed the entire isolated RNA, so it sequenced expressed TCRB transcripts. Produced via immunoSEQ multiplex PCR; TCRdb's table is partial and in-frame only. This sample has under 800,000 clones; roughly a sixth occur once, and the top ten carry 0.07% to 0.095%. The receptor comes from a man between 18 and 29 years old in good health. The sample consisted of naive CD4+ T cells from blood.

This chain's CDR3 is CASSPTGRAPLHF. Written as DNA, the CDR3 is TGTGCCAGCAGCCCGACAGGCCGGGCCCCACTCCACTTT. This chain uses TRBV28 with TRBJ1-6, with TRBD1 as a possible D gene (6 bases). V was pared by 6 bases and J by 16 bases, with 19 bases between. Germline V gene sequence: CDR1 MDHEN, CDR2 SYDVKM. The CDR3 is 13 amino acids. Complete variable domain (other parts from reference TRBV28 and TRBJ1-6): DVKVTQSSRYLVKRTGEKVFLECVQDMDHENMFWYRQDPGLGLRLIYFSYDVKMKEKGDIPEGYSVSREKKERFSLILESASTNQTSMYLCASSPTGRAPLHFGNGTRLTVT.